This TCR beta chain is drawn from a study of identical twins. V lost 0 bases to trimming and J lost 0 bases, with 7 bases between them. The CDR3 contains 16 residues. Germline V gives CDR1 SGHRS, CDR2 YFSETQ. One entry per CDR3 protein results from TCRdb running MiXCR on the 5' RACE reads. Among approximately 690,000 distinct CDR3 sequences listed, less than 7% were seen once. This sequence originates from a young man in good health. The chain recombines TRBV5-1 with TRBJ2-6; D gene ambiguous. Sequencing was performed on naive T cells sorted from blood. CDR3: CASSLAAVSGANVLTF. CDR3 DNA sequence: TGCGCCAGCAGCTTGGCTGCAGTCTCTGGGGCCAACGTCCTGACTTTC.